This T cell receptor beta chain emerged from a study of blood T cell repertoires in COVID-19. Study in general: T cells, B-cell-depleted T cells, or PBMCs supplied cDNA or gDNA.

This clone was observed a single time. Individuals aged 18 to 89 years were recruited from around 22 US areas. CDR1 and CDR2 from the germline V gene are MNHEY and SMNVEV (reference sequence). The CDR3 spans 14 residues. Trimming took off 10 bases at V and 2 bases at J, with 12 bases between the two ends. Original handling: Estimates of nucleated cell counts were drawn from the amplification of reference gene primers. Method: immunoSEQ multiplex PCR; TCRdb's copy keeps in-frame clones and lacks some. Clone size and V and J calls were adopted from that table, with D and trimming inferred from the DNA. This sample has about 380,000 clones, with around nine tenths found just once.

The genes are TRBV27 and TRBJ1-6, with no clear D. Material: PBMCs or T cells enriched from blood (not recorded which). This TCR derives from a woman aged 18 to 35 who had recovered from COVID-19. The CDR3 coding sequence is TGTGCCACGCGAATAGAGGCCTATAATTCACCCCTCCACTTT. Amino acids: CATRIEAYNSPLHF.